The T cell receptor (beta chain) under discussion was sequenced for a study of radiotherapy plus CTLA-4 blockade in lung cancer. Study conclusions and caveats: Interferon-beta and early blood T cell clone dynamics reportedly predicted response best. After radiotherapy and ipilimumab, tumor-derived clones expanded in peripheral blood.

Of note for this clone: Antigen unknown.

CDR1 is SGHVS, CDR2 FQNEAQ, per germline. The CDR3 consists of 15 residues. V shed 5 bases, J shed 8 bases, and the junction held 14 bases outside the gene matches. Libraries were prepared by immunoSEQ multiplex PCR; TCRdb keeps only in-frame clonotypes and omits some of them. The sample contains about 97,000 clones, about four fifths of which appear only once. Specimen: peripheral blood, collected from a patient treated with radiotherapy plus ipilimumab. The chain combines TRBV7-8 with TRBJ1-2, with 7 bases fitting TRBD1. This clonotype was obtained from a human donor with non-small cell lung cancer who had a partial response to radiotherapy plus ipilimumab. Some clones in this sample may be carry-over from other donors' samples. CDR3 region: CASSVDYRGRWGYTF. CDR3 in DNA: TGTGCCAGCAGCGTCGATTACAGGGGCCGCTGGGGCTACACCTTC.